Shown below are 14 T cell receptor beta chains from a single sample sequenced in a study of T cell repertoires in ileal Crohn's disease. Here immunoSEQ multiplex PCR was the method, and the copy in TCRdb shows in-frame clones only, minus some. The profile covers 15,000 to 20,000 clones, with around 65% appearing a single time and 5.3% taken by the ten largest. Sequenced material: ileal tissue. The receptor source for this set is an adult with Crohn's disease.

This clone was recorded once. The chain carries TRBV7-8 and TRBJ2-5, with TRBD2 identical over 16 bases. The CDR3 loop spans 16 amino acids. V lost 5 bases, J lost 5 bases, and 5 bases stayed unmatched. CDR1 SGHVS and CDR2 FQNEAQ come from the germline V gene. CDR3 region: CASSPGTSGRGETQYF. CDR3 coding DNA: TGTGCCAGCAGCCCCGGGACTAGCGGGAGGGGTGAGACCCAGTACTTC.

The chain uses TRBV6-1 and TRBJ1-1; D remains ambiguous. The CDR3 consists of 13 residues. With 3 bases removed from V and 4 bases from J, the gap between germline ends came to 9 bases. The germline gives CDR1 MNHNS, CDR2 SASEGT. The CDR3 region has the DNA TGTGCCAGCAGTGATCGGGTTCTCACTGAAGCTTTCTTT. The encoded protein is CASSDRVLTEAFF.

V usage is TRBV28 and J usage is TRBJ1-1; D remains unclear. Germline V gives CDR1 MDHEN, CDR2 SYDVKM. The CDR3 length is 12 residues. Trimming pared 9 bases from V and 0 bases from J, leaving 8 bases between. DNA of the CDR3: TGTGCCAGTACAGAAATGAACACTGAAGCTTTCTTT. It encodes CASTEMNTEAFF.

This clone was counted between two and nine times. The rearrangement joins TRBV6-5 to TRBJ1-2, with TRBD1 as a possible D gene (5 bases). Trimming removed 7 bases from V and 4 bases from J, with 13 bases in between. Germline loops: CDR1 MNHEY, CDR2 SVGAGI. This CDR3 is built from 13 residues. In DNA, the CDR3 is TGTGCCAGCACCCCTGGGGACTCCTATGGCTACACCTTC. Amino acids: CASTPGDSYGYTF.

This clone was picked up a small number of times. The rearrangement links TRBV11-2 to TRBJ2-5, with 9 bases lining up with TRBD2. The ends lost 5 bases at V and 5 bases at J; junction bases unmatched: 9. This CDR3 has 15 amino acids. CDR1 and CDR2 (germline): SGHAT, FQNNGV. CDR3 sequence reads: CASSPTSGGFETQYF. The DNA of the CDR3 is TGTGCCAGCAGCCCGACTAGCGGAGGGTTCGAGACCCAGTACTTC. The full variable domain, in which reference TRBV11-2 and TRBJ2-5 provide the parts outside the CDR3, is EAGVAQSPRYKIIEKRQSVAFWCNPISGHATLYWYQQILGQGPKLLIQFQNNGVVDDSQLPKDRFSAERLKGVDSTLKIQPAKLEDSAVYLCASSPTSGGFETQYFGPGTRLLVL.

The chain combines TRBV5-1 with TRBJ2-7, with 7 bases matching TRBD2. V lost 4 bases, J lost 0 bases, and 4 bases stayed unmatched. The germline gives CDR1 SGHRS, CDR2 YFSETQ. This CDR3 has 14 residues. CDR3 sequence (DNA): TGCGCCAGCAGCCTGGGCGGGGGCTCCTACGAGCAGTACTTC. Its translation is CASSLGGGSYEQYF.

The CDR3, as DNA: TGTGCCAGCAGTAAGGACAGCCGAACGGAACTGTTTTTT. Translated: CASSKDSRTELFF. The chain carries TRBV2 and TRBJ1-4; maybe TRBD1 (6 bases). The germline V gene has CDR1 SNHLY and CDR2 FYNNEI. V was shortened by 5 bases and J by 12 bases, with 16 bases between the two germline ends. This CDR3 region has 13 residues.

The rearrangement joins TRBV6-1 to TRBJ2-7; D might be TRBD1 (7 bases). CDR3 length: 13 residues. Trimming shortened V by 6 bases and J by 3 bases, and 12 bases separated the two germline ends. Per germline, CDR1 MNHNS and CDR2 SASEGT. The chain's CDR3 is CASRYQGGYEQYF. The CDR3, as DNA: TGTGCCAGCAGATATCAGGGGGGCTACGAGCAGTACTTC.

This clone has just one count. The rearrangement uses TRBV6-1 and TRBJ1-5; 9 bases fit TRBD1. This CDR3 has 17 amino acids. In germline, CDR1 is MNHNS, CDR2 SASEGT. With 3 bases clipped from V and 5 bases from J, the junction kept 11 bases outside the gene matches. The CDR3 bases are TGTGCCAGCAGTGATGCTGCGGGGACAGGGCTAGATCAGCCCCAGCATTTT. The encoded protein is CASSDAAGTGLDQPQHF.

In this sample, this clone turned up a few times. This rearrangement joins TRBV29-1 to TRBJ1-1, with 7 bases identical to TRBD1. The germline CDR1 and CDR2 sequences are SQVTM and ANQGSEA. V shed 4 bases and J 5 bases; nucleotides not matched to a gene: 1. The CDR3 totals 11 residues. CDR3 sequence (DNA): TGCAGCGTTGCCAGGGGGACTGAAGCTTTCTTT. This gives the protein CSVARGTEAFF.

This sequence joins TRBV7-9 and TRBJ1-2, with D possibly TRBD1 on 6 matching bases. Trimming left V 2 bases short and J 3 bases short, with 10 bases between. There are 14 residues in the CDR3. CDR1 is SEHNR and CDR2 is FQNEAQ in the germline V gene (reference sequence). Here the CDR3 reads CASSLWQGHYGYTF. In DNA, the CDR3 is TGTGCCAGCAGCTTATGGCAGGGGCACTATGGCTACACCTTC.

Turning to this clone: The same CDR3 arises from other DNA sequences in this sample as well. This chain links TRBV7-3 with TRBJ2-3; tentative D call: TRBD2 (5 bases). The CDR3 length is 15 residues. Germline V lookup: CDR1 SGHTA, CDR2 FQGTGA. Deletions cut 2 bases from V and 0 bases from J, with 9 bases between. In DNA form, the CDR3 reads TGTGCCAGCAGCTTAGCGGGTAGAAGCACAGATACGCAGTATTTT. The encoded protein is CASSLAGRSTDTQYF.

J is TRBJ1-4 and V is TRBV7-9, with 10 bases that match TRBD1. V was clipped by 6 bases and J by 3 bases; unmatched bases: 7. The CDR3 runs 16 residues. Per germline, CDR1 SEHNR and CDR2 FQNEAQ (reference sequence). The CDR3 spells CASSPGTGVSNEKLFF. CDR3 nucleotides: TGTGCCAGCAGTCCCGGGACAGGGGTTTCTAATGAAAAACTGTTTTTT.

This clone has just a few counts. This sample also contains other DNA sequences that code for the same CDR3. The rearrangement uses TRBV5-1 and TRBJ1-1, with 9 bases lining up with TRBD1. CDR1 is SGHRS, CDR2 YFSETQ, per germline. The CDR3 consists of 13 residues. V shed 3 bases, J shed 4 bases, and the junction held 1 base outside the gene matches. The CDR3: CASSSDRGTEAFF. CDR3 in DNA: TGCGCCAGCAGCTCGGACAGGGGCACTGAAGCTTTCTTT.